This note documents a single TCR beta chain sequence. The antigen it recognizes is unknown. There are no base qualities to consult, and no much larger clone falls within one base. TCRbeta CDR3 regions were amplified from genomic DNA using the immunoSEQ Assay, a bias-controlled multiplex PCR. The original pipeline was this. The number of nucleated cells in each sample was estimated by amplification of reference gene primers within the assay. Sequence reads were collapsed and filtered to measure the absolute abundance of every unique TCRbeta CDR3 rearrangement. For each sample, productive Simpson clonality was calculated as the square root of Simpson's diversity index over productive rearrangements. As stored in TCRdb, this immuneACCESS dataset retains in-frame rearrangements with V and J assigned. A fraction of the clones does not appear; measured against another copy, unresolved V genes explain less than half of the discrepancy, and the remainder lacks a known reason. V and J calls and clone size are as listed in that table; D and trimming were resolved from the DNA. A total of roughly 17,000 clones appear in this sample, about 88% of them only once. The ten largest account for about 12% of the sample.

The data are from a study of blood T cell repertoires in COVID-19 (dated by TCRdb to the early 2020s). With respect to the entire study: Samples covering the acute and convalescent phases of COVID-19 were provided by collaborators in the United States, Italy and Spain. The material from the prospective study consisted of cDNA or gDNA derived from T cells, B-cell-depleted T cells, or PBMCs. The dataset comprised deeply sampled blood TCRbeta repertoires from subjects exposed to, actively infected with, or recovered from COVID-19. The repertoires were made available in a free public database intended to serve as a resource for research on the immune response to SARS-CoV-2. Samples came from the ongoing ImmuneRACE study (first 160 participants) plus 1,254 subjects from 6 global collaborators. Nearly every sample came with metadata listing a de-identified subject ID, COVID-19 status, age in years and sex. HLA class I and class II types, where available, came from metadata supplied by the sample provider rather than from assay-based typing.

Overall study results and their limits: Clinical and demographic metadata were provided uncurated, with the amount varying by source and participant.

The collaborating institutions used their own protocols to collect whole blood in K2EDTA tubes. Collaborator samples were shipped for TCRbeta analysis as frozen whole blood, isolated PBMCs, or DNA extracted from either sample type. The CDR3 starts with the cysteine, ends with the phenylalanine, and has 14 residues. Just the 42-base CDR3 DNA is kept, in frame starting at base 1. CDR1 SEHNR and CDR2 FQNEAQ were looked up in the germline V gene (reference sequence). V and J are truncated by 5 bases and 8 bases respectively, leaving an intervening sequence of 13 bases. Sequencing input: peripheral blood. The chain is made from TRBV7-9 and TRBJ1-6; TRBD1 could be the D gene, as 5 bases match. This TCR was recovered from a human donor in a cohort sampled during active COVID-19. The DNA is as follows: TGTGCCAGCAGCCTCGGGGACTCCTATTCACCCCTCCACTTT. The translation is CASSLGDSYSPLHF.